Following are 10 T cell receptor beta chains from one sample sequenced in a study of technical replicates of blood from a handful of donors. Data came from immunoSEQ multiplex PCR; TCRdb stores just in-frame clones and leaves some out. Of 85,000 to 100,000 clones in the sample, roughly 95% are singletons; the top ten hold less than 0.25%. What was sequenced was T cells isolated from PBMCs. The receptors shown here come from a human donor in good health.

The rearrangement uses TRBV4-1 and TRBJ2-7; 8 positions match TRBD1. Looked up from germline, CDR1 is MGHRA and CDR2 is YSYEKL. The junction had 7 bases not matched to a gene; V was cut back by 0 bases and J by 6 bases. The CDR3 length is 15 residues. The CDR3 region is CASSQDSGTGSEQYF. CDR3 bases: TGCGCCAGCAGCCAAGATTCCGGGACAGGTAGCGAGCAGTACTTC.

The chain carries TRBV5-6 and TRBJ1-1, with a possible D match to TRBD1 (5 bases). The CDR3 runs 13 residues. The V end lost 4 bases, the J end lost 0 bases, and 7 bases lay between the germline ends. Germline V gene sequence: CDR1 SGHDT, CDR2 YYEEEE. The CDR3 region has the DNA TGTGCCAGCAGCCGACAGTTGAACACTGAAGCTTTCTTT. Its protein is CASSRQLNTEAFF.

The chain links TRBV6-1 to TRBJ2-3; D is ambiguous. From germline, CDR1 is MNHNS and CDR2 SASEGT. This CDR3 contains 16 residues. V was clipped by 2 bases and J by 2 bases, with 14 bases between them. Written as DNA, the CDR3 is TGTGCCAGCAGTGAACTGGCTCATCCCCTCACAGATACGCAGTATTTT. Protein sequence: CASSELAHPLTDTQYF.

The CDR3 DNA reads as TGTGCCAGCAGCGTCTCGGACAGGGACTCCGAAGCTTTCTTT. Its translation: CASSVSDRDSEAFF. The V gene is TRBV9, the J gene TRBJ1-1, with 8 bases aligning to TRBD1. The CDR3 covers 14 residues. Germline V gene lookup returns CDR1 SGDLS and CDR2 YYNGEE. V was pared by 2 bases and J by 8 bases, with 8 bases of the junction left unmatched.

The rearrangement links TRBV2 to TRBJ1-1; 7 bases are a match to TRBD1. This CDR3 contains 16 residues. Germline CDR1 and CDR2: SNHLY and FYNNEI. The J segment lost 4 bases and the V segment lost 2 bases, leaving 10 bases of the junction unmatched. This CDR3 reads CASSEFLGQISTEAFF. The DNA for the CDR3 is TGTGCCAGCAGTGAATTCCTGGGACAGATCTCCACTGAAGCTTTCTTT. The full variable domain, in which reference TRBV2 and TRBJ1-1 provide the parts outside the CDR3, is EPEVTQTPSHQVTQMGQEVILRCVPISNHLYFYWYRQILGQKVEFLVSFYNNEISEKSEIFDDQFSVERPDGSNFTLKIRSTKLEDSAMYFCASSEFLGQISTEAFFGQGTRLTVV.

The CDR3 sequence: CASRPRMGALGYGYTF. CDR3 DNA sequence: TGTGCCAGCAGACCCAGGATGGGGGCTCTAGGCTATGGCTACACCTTC. V and J are TRBV28 and TRBJ1-2; tentatively, D is TRBD1 (6 bases). Germline loops: CDR1 MDHEN, CDR2 SYDVKM. Trimming cost V 6 bases and J 4 bases, with 21 bases left between them. The length of the CDR3 is 16 residues.

The rearrangement uses TRBV18 and TRBJ2-7; TRBD2 is a possible D gene (5 bases). Germline loops: CDR1 KGHSH, CDR2 LQKENI. V was shortened by 0 bases and J by 3 bases, with 21 bases between the two germline ends. The CDR3 runs 18 residues. The CDR3 DNA is TGTGCCAGCTCACCACCGTTTGTCTCCCTCGGGGTTAGCTACGAGCAGTACTTC. Its translation is CASSPPFVSLGVSYEQYF.

The gene calls are TRBV9 and TRBJ1-1; the D gene is possibly TRBD1 (5 bases). The CDR3 spans 13 residues. V was cut by 0 bases and J by 3 bases, with 6 bases left in between. In germline, CDR1 is SGDLS, CDR2 YYNGEE. This CDR3 is CASSVVTDTEAFF. The CDR3 DNA is TGTGCCAGCAGCGTAGTGACAGACACTGAAGCTTTCTTT.

This clone was picked up one time. The chain carries TRBV27 and TRBJ2-7; unclear D gene. This CDR3 has 11 amino acids. V lost 3 bases and J lost 6, with 6 bases in between. CDR1 and CDR2 (germline): MNHEY, SMNVEV (reference sequence). The CDR3 is CASSFGFEQYF. CDR3 DNA sequence: TGTGCCAGCAGTTTCGGTTTCGAGCAGTACTTC.

This chain connects TRBV4-1 to TRBJ1-2; 7 nucleotides match TRBD1. CDR1 MGHRA and CDR2 YSYEKL come from the germline V gene. V was pared by 6 bases and J by 6 bases, with 22 bases of the junction left unmatched. The CDR3 runs to 18 residues. Written as DNA, the CDR3 is TGCGCCAGCAGAGAAATTGGGACAGCAGTCTACCCTGGGAATGGCTACACCTTC. Translated: CASREIGTAVYPGNGYTF.